One TCR beta chain is described in this entry. With 3 bases removed from V and 3 bases from J, the gap between germline ends came to 15 bases. This CDR3 comprises 16 residues. The V gene's germline CDR1 is WSHSY and CDR2 SAAADI. This entry belongs to a study of shared T cell receptors in the human thymus. Assay used: immunoSEQ multiplex PCR; TCRdb lists only in-frame clones, some missing. The sample consists of about 710,000 clones, around 87% of them appearing once. The sample was also linked to a second study, of human thymus T cells. As that study records: Resections that were taken during corrective heart surgery supplied the thymus tissue. Blood and thymic repertoires both appeared biased in V and J gene usage.

The receptor was derived from a boy under two years old with a congenital heart defect. The material sequenced was thymocytes. This rearrangement joins TRBV10-2 to TRBJ1-5; D is unclear. The CDR3 loop reads CASSDPSWEFNQPQHF. The CDR3 DNA sequence: TGCGCCAGCAGTGACCCAAGTTGGGAGTTCAATCAGCCCCAGCATTTT.